The 5 T cell receptor beta chains below come from one sample, sequenced in a study of cytomegalovirus exposure and HLA in healthy donors. Researchers ran the PCR with 60 Vbeta and 13 Jbeta primers. Generated by immunoSEQ multiplex PCR, the TCRdb table keeps only in-frame clones and is missing some. The sample holds some 70,000 clones, 78% seen once. Sequenced input: PBMCs. All receptors derive from a man aged 18 to 29 in good health and CMV-seropositive.

The table lists this clone with a few counts. The chain has TRBV6-1 and TRBJ1-2; no clear D. The germline CDR1 and CDR2 sequences are MNHNS and SASEGT. Trimming left V 11 bases short and J 8 bases short, with 21 bases between. This CDR3 is 13 amino acids long. CDR3 nucleotides: TGTGCCGGCCTGGCCCCGGAGGATGAAGGCTACACCTTC. Translating gives CAGLAPEDEGYTF.

J is TRBJ2-3 and V is TRBV18, with D unresolved. Germline CDR1 is KGHSH and CDR2 is LQKENI. The CDR3 totals 13 residues. Trimming stripped 4 bases from V and 0 bases from J, with 5 bases between. The CDR3 is CASSRTSTDTQYF. CDR3 coding DNA: TGTGCCAGCTCACGCACTAGCACAGATACGCAGTATTTT.

The chain links TRBV30 to TRBJ2-7; no clear D. Germline loops: CDR1 GTSNPN, CDR2 SVGIG (reference sequence). CDR3 length: 13 residues. The V end lost 2 bases, the J end lost 8 bases, and 16 bases lay between the germline ends. In DNA form, the CDR3 reads TGTGCCTGGAGTTCATCTCAGGCAGTAAAGCAGTACTTC. It translates to CAWSSSQAVKQYF.

The chain employs TRBV29-1 and TRBJ1-2; 9 nucleotides line up with TRBD1. Germline trimming cut 5 bases from V and 5 bases from J; bases unmatched to any gene: 6. CDR1 and CDR2 (germline): SQVTM, ANQGSEA. The CDR3 consists of 13 residues. CDR3 nucleotides: TGCAGCGTTCGGGCCGGGACAGGGTATGGCTACACCTTC. Its translation is CSVRAGTGYGYTF. Looking up the rest from reference TRBV29-1 and TRBJ1-2 gives the full variable domain: SAVISQKPSRDICQRGTSLTIQCQVDSQVTMMFWYRQQPGQSLTLIATANQGSEATYESGFVIDKFPISRPNLTFSTLTVSNMSPEDSSIYLCSVRAGTGYGYTFGSGTRLTVV.

This chain uses TRBV28 with TRBJ2-5; maybe TRBD2 (5 bases). The CDR3 contains 14 residues. CDR1 and CDR2 (germline): MDHEN, SYDVKM. Trimming left V 2 bases short and J 0 bases short, with 7 bases between. CDR3 amino acids: CASSLRGNQETQYF. The CDR3 DNA reads as TGTGCCAGCAGTTTAAGAGGGAACCAAGAGACCCAGTACTTC.